This T cell receptor (beta chain) originates from a study of CD8 T cells in Susac syndrome. Sequencing of TCR beta was carried out in blood CD8+ and CD4+ T cells. Definite or probable Susac syndrome was diagnosed using recently defined diagnostic criteria. This CDR3 comprises 12 residues. CDR1 is SEHNR and CDR2 is FQNEAQ in the germline V gene (reference sequence). The V and J ends lost 5 bases and 11 bases, in that order; junction bases with no gene match: 8. RNA in amounts of about 0.5 to 1 ug was reverse transcribed with random hexamers. In TCRdb, the immunoSEQ multiplex PCR reads were re-called with MiXCR into one record per CDR3 protein. Of under 95,000 distinct CDR3 sequences listed, just under 95% are singletons.

The receptor was derived from a human donor with Susac syndrome. V gene TRBV7-9 combines with J gene TRBJ1-1; 7 nucleotides match TRBD1. Material: CD4+ T cells from PBMCs. CDR3 residues: CASSPADREAFF. DNA for the CDR3: TGTGCCAGCAGCCCTGCTGACAGGGAGGCTTTCTTT.